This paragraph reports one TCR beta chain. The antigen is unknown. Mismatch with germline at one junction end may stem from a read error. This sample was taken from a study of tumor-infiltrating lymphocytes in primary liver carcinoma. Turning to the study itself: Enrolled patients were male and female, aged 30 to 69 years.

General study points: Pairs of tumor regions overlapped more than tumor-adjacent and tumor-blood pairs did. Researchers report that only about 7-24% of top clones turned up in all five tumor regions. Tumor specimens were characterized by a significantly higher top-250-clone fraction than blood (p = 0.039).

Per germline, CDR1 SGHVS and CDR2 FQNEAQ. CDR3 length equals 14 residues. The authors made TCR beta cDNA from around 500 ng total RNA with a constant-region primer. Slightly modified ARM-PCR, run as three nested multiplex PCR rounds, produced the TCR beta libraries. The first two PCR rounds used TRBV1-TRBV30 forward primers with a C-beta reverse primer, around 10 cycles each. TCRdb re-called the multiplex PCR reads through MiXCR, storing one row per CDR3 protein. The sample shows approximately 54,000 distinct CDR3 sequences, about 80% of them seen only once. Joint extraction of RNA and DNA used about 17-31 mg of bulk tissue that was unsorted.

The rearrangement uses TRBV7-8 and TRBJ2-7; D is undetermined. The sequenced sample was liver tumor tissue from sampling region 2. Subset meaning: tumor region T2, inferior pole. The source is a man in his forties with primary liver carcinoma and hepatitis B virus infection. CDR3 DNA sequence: TGTGCTAGCTCAACTTTGAAAGGGTACTACAAGCAGTACTTC. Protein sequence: CASSTLKGYYKQYF. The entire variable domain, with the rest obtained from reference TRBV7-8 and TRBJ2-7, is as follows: GAGVSQSPRYKVAKRGQDVALRCDPISGHVSLFWYQQALGQGPEFLTYFQNEAQLDKSGLPSDRFFAERPEGSVSTLKIQRTQQEDSAVYLCASSTLKGYYKQYFGPGTRLTVT.